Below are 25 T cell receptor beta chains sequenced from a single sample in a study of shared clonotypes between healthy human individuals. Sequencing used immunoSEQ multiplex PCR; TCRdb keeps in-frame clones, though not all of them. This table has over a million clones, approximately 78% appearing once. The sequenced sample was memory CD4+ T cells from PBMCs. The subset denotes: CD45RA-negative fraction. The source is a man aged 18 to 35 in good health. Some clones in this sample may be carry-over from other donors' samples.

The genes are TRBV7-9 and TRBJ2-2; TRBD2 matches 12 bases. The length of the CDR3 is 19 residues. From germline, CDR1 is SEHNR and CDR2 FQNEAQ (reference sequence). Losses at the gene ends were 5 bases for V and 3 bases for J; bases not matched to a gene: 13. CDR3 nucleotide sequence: TGTGCCAGCAGCCCCCCCTCTAGCGGGAGGGCATTAGACACCGGGGAGCTGTTTTTT. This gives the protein CASSPPSSGRALDTGELFF.

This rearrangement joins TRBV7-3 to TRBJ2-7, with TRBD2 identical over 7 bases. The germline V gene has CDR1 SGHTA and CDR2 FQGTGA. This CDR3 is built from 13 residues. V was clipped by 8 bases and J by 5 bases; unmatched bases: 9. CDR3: CASSPGGSHEQYF. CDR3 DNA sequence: TGTGCCAGCTCGCCGGGGGGATCCCACGAGCAGTACTTC.

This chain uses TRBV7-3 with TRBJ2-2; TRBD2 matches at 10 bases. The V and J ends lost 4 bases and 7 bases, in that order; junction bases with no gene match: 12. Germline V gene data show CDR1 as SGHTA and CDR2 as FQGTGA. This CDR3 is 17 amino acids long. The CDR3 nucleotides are TGTGCCAGCAGCTCACCCCCGACTAGCGGGTGGGGCGGGGAGCTGTTTTTT. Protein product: CASSSPPTSGWGGELFF.

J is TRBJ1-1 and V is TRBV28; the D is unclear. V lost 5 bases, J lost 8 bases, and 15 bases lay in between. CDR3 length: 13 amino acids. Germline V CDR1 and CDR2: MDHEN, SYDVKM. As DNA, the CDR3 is TGTGCCAGCAGTACCCCCGGGCAGCGCGAAGCTTTCTTT. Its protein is CASSTPGQREAFF.

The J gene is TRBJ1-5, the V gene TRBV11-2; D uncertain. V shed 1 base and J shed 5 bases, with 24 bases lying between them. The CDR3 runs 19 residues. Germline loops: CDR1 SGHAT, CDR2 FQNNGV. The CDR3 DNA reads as TGTGCCAGCAGCTTAGGGGCCCATGGTGGGAAGGGAAGATATCAGCCCCAGCATTTT. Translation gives CASSLGAHGGKGRYQPQHF.

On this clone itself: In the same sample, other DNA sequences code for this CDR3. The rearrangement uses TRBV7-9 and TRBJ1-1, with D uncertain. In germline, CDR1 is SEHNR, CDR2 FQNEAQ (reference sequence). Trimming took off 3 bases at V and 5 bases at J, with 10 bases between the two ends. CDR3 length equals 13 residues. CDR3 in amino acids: CASSLERETEAFF. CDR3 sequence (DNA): TGTGCCAGCAGCTTGGAGAGGGAGACTGAAGCTTTCTTT.

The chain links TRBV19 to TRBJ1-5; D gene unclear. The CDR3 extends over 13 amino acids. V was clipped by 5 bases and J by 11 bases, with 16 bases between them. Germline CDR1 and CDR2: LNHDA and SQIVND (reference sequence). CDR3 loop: CASSSDPDWAQHF. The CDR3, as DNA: TGTGCCAGTAGTTCCGACCCGGACTGGGCCCAGCATTTT.

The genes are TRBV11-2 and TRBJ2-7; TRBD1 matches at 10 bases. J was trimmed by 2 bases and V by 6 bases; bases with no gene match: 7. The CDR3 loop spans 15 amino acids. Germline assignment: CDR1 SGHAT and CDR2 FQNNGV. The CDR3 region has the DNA TGTGCCAGCAGACCGCTAGGACAGGGGGCCTACGAGCAGTACTTC. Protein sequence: CASRPLGQGAYEQYF. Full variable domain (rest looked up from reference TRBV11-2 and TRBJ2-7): EAGVAQSPRYKIIEKRQSVAFWCNPISGHATLYWYQQILGQGPKLLIQFQNNGVVDDSQLPKDRFSAERLKGVDSTLKIQPAKLEDSAVYLCASRPLGQGAYEQYFGPGTRLTVT.

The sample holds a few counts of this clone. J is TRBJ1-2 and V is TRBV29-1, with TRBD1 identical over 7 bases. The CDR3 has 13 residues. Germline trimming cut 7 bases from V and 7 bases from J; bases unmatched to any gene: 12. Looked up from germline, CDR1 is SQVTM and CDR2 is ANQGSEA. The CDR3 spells CSASLQGITGYTF. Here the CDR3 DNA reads TGCAGCGCCTCACTACAGGGGATTACTGGCTACACCTTC.

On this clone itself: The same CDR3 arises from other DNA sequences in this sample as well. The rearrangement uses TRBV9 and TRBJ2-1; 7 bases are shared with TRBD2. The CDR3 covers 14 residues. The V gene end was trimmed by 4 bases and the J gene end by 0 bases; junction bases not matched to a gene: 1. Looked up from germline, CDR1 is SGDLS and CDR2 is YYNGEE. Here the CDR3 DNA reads TGTGCCAGCAGCCCTAGCGGCTCCTACAATGAGCAGTTCTTC. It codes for CASSPSGSYNEQFF.

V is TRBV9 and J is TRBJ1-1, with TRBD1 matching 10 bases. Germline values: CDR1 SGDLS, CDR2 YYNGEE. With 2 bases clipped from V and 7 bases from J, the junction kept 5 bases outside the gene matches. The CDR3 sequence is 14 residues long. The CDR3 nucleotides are TGTGCCAGCAGCGTGTCGACAGGGGGCGTTGAAGCTTTCTTT. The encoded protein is CASSVSTGGVEAFF.

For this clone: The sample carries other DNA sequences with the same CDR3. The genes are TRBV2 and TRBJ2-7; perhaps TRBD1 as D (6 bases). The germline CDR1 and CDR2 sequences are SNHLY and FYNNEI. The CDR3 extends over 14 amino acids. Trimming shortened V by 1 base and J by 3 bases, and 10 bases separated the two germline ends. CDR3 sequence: CASSEDRVGYEQYF. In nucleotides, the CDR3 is TGTGCCAGCAGTGAAGACAGGGTCGGCTACGAGCAGTACTTC.

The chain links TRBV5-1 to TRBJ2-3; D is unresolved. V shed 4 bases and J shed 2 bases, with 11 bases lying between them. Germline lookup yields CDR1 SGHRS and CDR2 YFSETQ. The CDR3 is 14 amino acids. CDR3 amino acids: CASSPQAPTDTQYF. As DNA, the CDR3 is TGCGCCAGCAGCCCACAAGCACCCACAGATACGCAGTATTTT.

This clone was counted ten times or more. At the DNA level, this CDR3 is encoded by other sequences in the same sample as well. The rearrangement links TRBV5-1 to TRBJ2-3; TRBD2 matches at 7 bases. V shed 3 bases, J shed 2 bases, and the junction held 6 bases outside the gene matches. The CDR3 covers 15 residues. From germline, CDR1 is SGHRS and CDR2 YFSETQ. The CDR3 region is CASSSGSGYTDTQYF. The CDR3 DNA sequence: TGCGCCAGCAGCTCCGGTAGCGGGTACACAGATACGCAGTATTTT.

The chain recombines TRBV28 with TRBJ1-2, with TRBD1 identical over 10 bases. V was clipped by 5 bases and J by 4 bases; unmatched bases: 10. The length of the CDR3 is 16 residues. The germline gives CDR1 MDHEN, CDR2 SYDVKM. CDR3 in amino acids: CASSGLGTGEGYGYTF. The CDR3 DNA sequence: TGTGCCAGCAGTGGCCTAGGGACAGGGGAGGGCTATGGCTACACCTTC.

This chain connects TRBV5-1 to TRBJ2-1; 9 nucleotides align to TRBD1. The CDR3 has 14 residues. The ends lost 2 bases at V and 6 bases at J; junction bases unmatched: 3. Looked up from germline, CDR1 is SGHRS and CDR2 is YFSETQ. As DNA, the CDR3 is TGCGCCAGCAGCTTCGGGACAGGGATCAATGAGCAGTTCTTC. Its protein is CASSFGTGINEQFF.

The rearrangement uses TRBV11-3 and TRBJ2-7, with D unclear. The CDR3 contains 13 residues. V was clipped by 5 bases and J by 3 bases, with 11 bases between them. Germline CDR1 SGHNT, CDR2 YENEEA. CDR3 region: CASSPAPGYEQYF. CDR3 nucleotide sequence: TGTGCCAGCAGCCCAGCCCCGGGCTACGAGCAGTACTTC.

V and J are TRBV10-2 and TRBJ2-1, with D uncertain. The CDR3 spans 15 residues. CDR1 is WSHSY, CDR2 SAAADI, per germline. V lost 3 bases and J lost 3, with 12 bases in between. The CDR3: CASSEGQTHYNEQFF. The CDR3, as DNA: TGCGCCAGCAGTGAAGGGCAGACCCACTACAATGAGCAGTTCTTC.

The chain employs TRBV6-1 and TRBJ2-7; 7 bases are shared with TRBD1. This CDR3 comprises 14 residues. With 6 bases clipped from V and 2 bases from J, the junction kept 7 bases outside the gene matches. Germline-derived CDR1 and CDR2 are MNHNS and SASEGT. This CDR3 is CASRDRQGTYEQYF. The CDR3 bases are TGTGCCAGCAGGGACCGACAGGGCACCTACGAGCAGTACTTC.

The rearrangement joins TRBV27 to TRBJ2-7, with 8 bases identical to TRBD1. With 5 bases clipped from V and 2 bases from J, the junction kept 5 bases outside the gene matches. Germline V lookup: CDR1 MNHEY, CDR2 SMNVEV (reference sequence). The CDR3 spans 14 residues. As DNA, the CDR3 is TGTGCCAGCAGTAGGGGACAGGCGGCCTACGAGCAGTACTTC. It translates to CASSRGQAAYEQYF.

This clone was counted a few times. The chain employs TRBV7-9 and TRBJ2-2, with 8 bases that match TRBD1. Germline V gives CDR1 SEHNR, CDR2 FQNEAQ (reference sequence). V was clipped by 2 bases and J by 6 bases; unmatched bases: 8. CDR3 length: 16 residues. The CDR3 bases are TGTGCCAGCAGCTTACAGGGGGCCAGGGGTCCCGGGGAGCTGTTTTTT. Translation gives CASSLQGARGPGELFF. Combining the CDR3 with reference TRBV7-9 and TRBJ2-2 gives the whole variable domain DTGVSQNPRHKITKRGQNVTFRCDPISEHNRLYWYRQTLGQGPEFLTYFQNEAQLEKSRLLSDRFSAERPKGSFSTLEIQRTEQGDSAMYLCASSLQGARGPGELFFGEGSRLTVL.

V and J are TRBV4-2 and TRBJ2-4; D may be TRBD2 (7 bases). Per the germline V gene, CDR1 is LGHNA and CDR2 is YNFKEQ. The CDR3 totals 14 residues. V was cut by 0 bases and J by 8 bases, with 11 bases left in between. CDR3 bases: TGTGCCAGCAGCCAAGAAGAAGGGGGGGACATTCAGTACTTC. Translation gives CASSQEEGGDIQYF.

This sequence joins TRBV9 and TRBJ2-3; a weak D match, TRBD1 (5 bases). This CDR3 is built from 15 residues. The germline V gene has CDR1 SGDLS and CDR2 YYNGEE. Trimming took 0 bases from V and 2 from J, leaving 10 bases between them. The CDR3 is CASSVEGIHTDTQYF. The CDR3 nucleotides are TGTGCCAGCAGCGTAGAGGGGATACACACAGATACGCAGTATTTT.

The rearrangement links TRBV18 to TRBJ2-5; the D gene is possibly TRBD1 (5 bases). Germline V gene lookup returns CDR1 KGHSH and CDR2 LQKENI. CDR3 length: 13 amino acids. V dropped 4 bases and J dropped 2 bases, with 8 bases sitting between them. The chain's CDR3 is CASSRQKQETQYF. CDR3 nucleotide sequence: TGTGCCAGCTCACGACAGAAGCAAGAGACCCAGTACTTC. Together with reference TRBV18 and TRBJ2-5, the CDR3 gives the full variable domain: NAGVMQNPRHLVRRRGQEARLRCSPMKGHSHVYWYRQLPEEGLKFMVYLQKENIIDESGMPKERFSAEFPKEGPSILRIQQVVRGDSAAYFCASSRQKQETQYFGPGTRLLVL.

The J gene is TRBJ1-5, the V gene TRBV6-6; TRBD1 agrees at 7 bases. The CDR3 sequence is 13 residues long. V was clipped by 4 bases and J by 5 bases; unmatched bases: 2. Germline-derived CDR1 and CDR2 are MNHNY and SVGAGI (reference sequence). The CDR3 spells CASSLGGDQPQHF. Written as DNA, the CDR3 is TGTGCCAGCAGTTTAGGGGGCGATCAGCCCCAGCATTTT.